The 6 T cell receptor beta chains listed next were all sequenced from one sample in a study of identical twins. TCRdb passed the 5' RACE reads through MiXCR, listing each CDR3 protein once. The table has over 500,000 distinct CDR3 sequences, less than 25% seen once; the top ten hold around 1%. The data were also submitted as part of a second study, on T cells expressing NK-cell markers.

Sample: CD4+ T cells sorted from blood. The receptors shown here come from a woman younger than 35 in good health.

This clonotype was seen only a few times. The V gene is TRBV5-6, the J gene TRBJ1-4; the D gene is possibly TRBD1 (5 bases). The CDR3 has 14 amino acids. Per the germline V gene, CDR1 is SGHDT and CDR2 is YYEEEE. Trimming cost V 6 bases and J 7 bases, with 16 bases left between them. The CDR3 region has the DNA TGTGCCAGCAAAGTCCGCAGGGTTAGTGAAAAACTGTTTTTT. Its translation is CASKVRRVSEKLFF.

This clonotype was detected only a few times. V and J are TRBV20-1 and TRBJ1-3; D may be TRBD1 (6 bases). From germline, CDR1 is DFQATT and CDR2 SNEGSKA (reference sequence). The length of the CDR3 is 14 residues. V gave up 5 bases and J gave up 3 bases, with 14 bases separating them. CDR3 nucleotides: TGCAGTGCTTCCCCGGGGGCAATTGGAAACACCATATATTTT. Its translation: CSASPGAIGNTIYF.

This sequence joins TRBV20-1 and TRBJ2-3, with D unclear. Between the trimmed V and J ends, which lost 1 base and 4 bases, there was a span of 6 bases. Germline V gene lookup returns CDR1 DFQATT and CDR2 SNEGSKA (reference sequence). There are 12 residues in the CDR3. The CDR3 reads CSARVGSDTQYF. CDR3 nucleotide sequence: TGCAGTGCTAGAGTCGGCTCAGATACGCAGTATTTT.

The CDR3 nucleotides are TGTGCCAGCAGCGCGCAGGGTGGGGGCACTGAAGCTTTCTTT. This encodes CASSAQGGGTEAFF. The gene calls are TRBV7-2 and TRBJ1-1, with D tentatively TRBD1 (5 bases). The CDR3 is made up of 14 amino acids. Trimming cost V 5 bases and J 4 bases, with 14 bases left between them. The germline V gene has CDR1 SGHTA and CDR2 FQGNSA. The whole variable domain, filled in from reference TRBV7-2 and TRBJ1-1, reads GAGVSQSPSNKVTEKGKDVELRCDPISGHTALYWYRQSLGQGLEFLIYFQGNSAPDKSGLPSDRFSAERTGGSVSTLTIQRTQQEDSAVYLCASSAQGGGTEAFFGQGTRLTVV.

There are a few counts of this clonotype. The chain couples TRBV20-1 to TRBJ1-3; D gene unclear. Germline V gives CDR1 DFQATT, CDR2 SNEGSKA (reference sequence). Trimming left V 3 bases short and J 9 bases short, with 12 bases between. The CDR3 has 12 amino acids. The CDR3 nucleotides read TGCAGTGCTAGTCCGCAGAGAAGCACCATATATTTT. Encoded protein: CSASPQRSTIYF.

This chain links TRBV20-1 with TRBJ2-2; D not resolved. In germline, CDR1 is DFQATT, CDR2 SNEGSKA (reference sequence). V lost 6 bases and J lost 8, with 16 bases in between. This CDR3 region has 13 residues. CDR3: CSAIRAQTGELFF. The CDR3 bases are TGCAGTGCAATCCGGGCCCAGACGGGGGAGCTGTTTTTT.